These 24 T cell receptor beta chains were all obtained from the same sample, sequenced in a study of response to subunit inactivated influenza vaccine. Via MiXCR, TCRdb re-called the RT-PCR reads, giving one row per CDR3 protein. Of more than 700,000 distinct CDR3 sequences detected, approximately 21% appear once; the ten largest clones hold more than 8.5%. Specimen: PBMCs from blood, collected roughly 5 days after vaccination. The receptors here all came from a man in his fifties or sixties who received an inactivated influenza vaccine.

The chain employs TRBV3-1 and TRBJ2-3, with D uncertain. The V end lost 0 bases, the J end lost 2 bases, and 3 bases lay between the germline ends. CDR1 is LGHDT, CDR2 YNNKEL, per germline (reference sequence). CDR3 size: 13 residues. The CDR3 spells CASSQDYTDTQYF. CDR3 in DNA: TGTGCCAGCAGCCAAGATTACACAGATACGCAGTATTTT.

This clonotype was counted between two and nine times. J is TRBJ2-2 and V is TRBV6-5, with 8 nucleotides matching TRBD1. CDR1 and CDR2 from the germline V gene are MNHEY and SVGAGI. CDR3 length equals 14 residues. V was pared by 2 bases and J by 6 bases, with 2 bases of the junction left unmatched. The CDR3 protein is CASSYRDRSGELFF. CDR3 DNA: TGTGCCAGCAGTTACCGGGACAGGTCCGGGGAGCTGTTTTTT.

The sample holds a few counts of this clonotype. The chain uses TRBV29-1 and TRBJ2-7; 7 bases are shared with TRBD1. The CDR3 spans 14 residues. Germline assignment: CDR1 SQVTM and CDR2 ANQGSEA. J gave up 6 bases and V 7 bases, and 15 bases lay outside the gene matches. The CDR3 nucleotides are TGCAGCGCCTCCGGGACAGACTTTGCGGGCGAGCAGTACTTC. Translating gives CSASGTDFAGEQYF.

This clonotype came up a few times. V gene TRBV7-9 combines with J gene TRBJ1-6; D uncertain. CDR1 and CDR2 (germline): SEHNR, FQNEAQ (reference sequence). This CDR3 is built from 14 residues. V was trimmed by 3 bases and J by 11 bases, leaving 14 bases between them. CDR3 amino acids: CASSFSVPLAPLHF. In nucleotides, the CDR3 is TGTGCCAGCAGCTTCTCTGTACCTCTGGCACCCCTCCACTTT.

V usage is TRBV25-1 and J usage is TRBJ2-3; D may match TRBD1 or TRBD2 (5 bases each). The germline gives CDR1 MGHDK, CDR2 SYGVNS. This CDR3 is built from 12 residues. V lost 0 bases and J 8 bases, leaving 6 bases between the germline ends. The CDR3 coding sequence is TGTGCCAGCAGTGAATATGGGGGTACGCAGTATTTT. This translates into CASSEYGGTQYF.

The sample holds a few counts of this clonotype. The rearrangement joins TRBV29-1 to TRBJ2-4; no clear D. V lost 3 bases and J 1 base, leaving 13 bases between the germline ends. This CDR3 is 15 amino acids long. Germline CDR1 and CDR2: SQVTM and ANQGSEA. In nucleotides, the CDR3 is TGCAGCGTTGACCTTGGTGGTAGGGCCAAAAACATTCAGTACTTC. Its translation: CSVDLGGRAKNIQYF.

This clonotype occurred a few times. The chain links TRBV21-1 to TRBJ2-7; the DNA was not used to check the table's D call, TRBD1. TRBV21-1 is a listed pseudogene. This CDR3 contains 15 residues. Written as DNA, the CDR3 is TGTGCCAGCAGCTCCGACGACAGGGAGGGCTACGAGCAGTACTTC. It translates to CASSSDDREGYEQYF.

This clonotype was seen at least ten times. This chain links TRBV7-2 with TRBJ1-5; a possible D gene is TRBD1 (5 bases). The CDR3 covers 13 residues. Trimming shortened V by 3 bases and J by 3 bases, and 6 bases separated the two germline ends. Germline V lookup: CDR1 SGHTA, CDR2 FQGNSA. CDR3 coding DNA: TGTGCCAGCAGCTTGGGGGTCAATCAGCCCCAGCATTTT. Translating gives CASSLGVNQPQHF.

This chain connects TRBV27 to TRBJ2-2; D gene unclear. The CDR3 length is 15 residues. Germline-derived CDR1 and CDR2 are MNHEY and SMNVEV (reference sequence). The V end was cut by 4 bases, the J end by 2 bases, with 11 bases between. CDR3 DNA sequence: TGTGCCAGCAGTTCTGACACCCTTAACACCGGGGAGCTGTTTTTT. This encodes CASSSDTLNTGELFF.

The chain joins TRBV20-1 to TRBJ2-3; D not resolved. The germline V gene has CDR1 DFQATT and CDR2 SNEGSKA (reference sequence). This CDR3 comprises 11 residues. V lost 2 bases and J lost 6, with 6 bases in between. DNA for the CDR3: TGCAGTGCTAGACGATCGGATACGCAGTATTTT. This encodes CSARRSDTQYF.

This clonotype showed up just a few times. V gene TRBV13 combines with J gene TRBJ2-7; a weak D match, TRBD2 (5 bases). V lost 5 bases and J 7 bases, leaving 12 bases between the germline ends. CDR1 is PRHDT, CDR2 FYEKMQ, per germline (reference sequence). This CDR3 comprises 12 residues. The CDR3 DNA sequence: TGTGCCAGCAGCCCCCATAGCGAGGAGCAGTACTTC. Its protein is CASSPHSEEQYF. The full variable domain, rest sourced from reference TRBV13 and TRBJ2-7, is AAGVIQSPRHLIKEKRETATLKCYPIPRHDTVYWYQQGPGQDPQFLISFYEKMQSDKGSIPDRFSAQQFSDYHSELNMSSLELGDSALYFCASSPHSEEQYFGPGTRLTVT.

V and J are TRBV21-1 and TRBJ2-3; TRBD1, as called in the table, went unchecked against the DNA. TRBV21-1 is classified as a pseudogene. This CDR3 spans 14 amino acids. The CDR3 sequence: CASSNRQGADTQYF. The CDR3, as DNA: TGTGCCAGCAGCAATCGACAGGGCGCAGATACGCAGTATTTT.

The chain links TRBV29-1 to TRBJ1-2; TRBD1 matches at 11 bases. The V gene end was trimmed by 5 bases and the J gene end by 4 bases; junction bases not matched to a gene: 12. Germline lookup yields CDR1 SQVTM and CDR2 ANQGSEA. The CDR3 runs 16 residues. In DNA, the CDR3 is TGCAGCGTTCTAATTCCAGGACAGGGGGCTGGCTATGGCTACACCTTC. Its translation: CSVLIPGQGAGYGYTF.

This chain connects TRBV29-1 to TRBJ2-1; D possibly uses TRBD1 or TRBD2 (5 bases each). Germline CDR1 is SQVTM and CDR2 is ANQGSEA. V gave up 3 bases and J gave up 3 bases, with 9 bases separating them. The CDR3 has 13 amino acids. CDR3 sequence reads: CSVEGTHYNEQFF. Here the CDR3 DNA reads TGCAGCGTTGAGGGGACCCACTACAATGAGCAGTTCTTC.

The rearrangement uses TRBV9 and TRBJ2-2, with D hard to call. The germline V and J ends were trimmed by 0 bases and 0 bases, with 9 bases remaining between them. Germline CDR1 and CDR2: SGDLS and YYNGEE. The CDR3 length is 16 residues. DNA of the CDR3: TGTGCCAGCAGCGTAGTGCCGGGTACGAACACCGGGGAGCTGTTTTTT. Protein: CASSVVPGTNTGELFF.

The gene calls are TRBV7-2 and TRBJ2-5, with TRBD1 as a possible D gene (6 bases). Germline loops: CDR1 SGHTA, CDR2 FQGNSA. Trimming shortened V by 0 bases and J by 5 bases, and 13 bases separated the two germline ends. The CDR3 length is 15 residues. CDR3 in amino acids: CASSLAAHRVETQYF. Here the CDR3 DNA reads TGTGCCAGCAGCTTAGCGGCCCACAGGGTGGAGACCCAGTACTTC. The full variable domain, with the rest looked up from reference TRBV7-2 and TRBJ2-5, is GAGVSQSPSNKVTEKGKDVELRCDPISGHTALYWYRQSLGQGLEFLIYFQGNSAPDKSGLPSDRFSAERTGGSVSTLTIQRTQQEDSAVYLCASSLAAHRVETQYFGPGTRLLVL.

This chain joins TRBV3-1 and TRBJ2-7, with D perhaps TRBD2 (6 bases). The germline CDR1 and CDR2 sequences are LGHDT and YNNKEL (reference sequence). CDR3 length equals 14 residues. Trimming shortened V by 2 bases and J by 7 bases, and 15 bases separated the two germline ends. CDR3 protein: CASSQRGGGWEQYF. CDR3 in DNA: TGTGCCAGCAGCCAAAGGGGCGGAGGGTGGGAGCAGTACTTC.

This clonotype has only a few counts. The chain couples TRBV6-2 or TRBV6-3 to TRBJ2-1, with unresolved D. V lost 1 base to trimming and J lost 5 bases, with 6 bases between them. The CDR3 has 13 residues. CDR1 is MNHEY and CDR2 is SVGEGT in the germline V gene. The CDR3 DNA sequence: TGTGCCAGCAGTTACTGGCAGGACAATGAGCAGTTCTTC. Its translation: CASSYWQDNEQFF.

This clonotype was observed a handful of times. The chain joins TRBV7-2 to TRBJ2-1; TRBD2 matches at 7 bases. Germline V gives CDR1 SGHTA, CDR2 FQGNSA. This CDR3 region has 14 residues. V shed 1 base, J shed 9 bases, and the junction held 6 bases outside the gene matches. The CDR3: CASSLVSGGIEQFF. The CDR3 DNA follows: TGTGCCAGCAGCTTAGTCTCCGGGGGGATTGAGCAGTTCTTC.

The V and J genes are TRBV10-3 and TRBJ2-2; D perhaps matches TRBD1 (6 bases). CDR1 is ENHRY, CDR2 SYGVKD, per germline. V lost 4 bases, J lost 8 bases, and 14 bases lay in between. The CDR3 consists of 14 residues. This CDR3 is CAISGTDPSGELFF. CDR3 DNA sequence: TGTGCCATCAGTGGGACAGATCCTTCTGGGGAGCTGTTTTTT.

This clonotype was counted many times. The chain combines TRBV7-2 with TRBJ2-1; a possible D gene is TRBD1 (6 bases). The V end lost 5 bases, the J end lost 2 bases, and 10 bases lay between the germline ends. There are 14 residues in the CDR3. CDR1 is SGHTA, CDR2 FQGNSA, per germline. The CDR3 sequence: CASSRRGTYNEQFF. In DNA form, the CDR3 reads TGTGCCAGCAGCCGTAGGGGGACCTACAATGAGCAGTTCTTC.

The chain joins TRBV15 to TRBJ1-5; D unclear. V lost 3 bases, J lost 2 bases, and 5 bases lay in between. The CDR3 is made up of 13 amino acids. The V gene's germline CDR1 is LNHNV and CDR2 YYDKDF (reference sequence). CDR3 in amino acids: CATSSLGNQPQHF. CDR3 bases: TGTGCCACCAGCAGTTTGGGCAATCAGCCCCAGCATTTT.

CDR3 amino acids: CASSLVGGRVYEQYF. The CDR3 DNA reads TGCGCCAGCAGCTTGGTCGGAGGCAGGGTCTACGAGCAGTACTTC. The rearrangement joins TRBV5-1 to TRBJ2-7; either TRBD1 or TRBD2 may fit D (5 bases each). From germline, CDR1 is SGHRS and CDR2 YFSETQ. Trimming cost V 0 bases and J 3 bases, with 13 bases left between them. The length of the CDR3 is 15 residues.

The J gene is TRBJ1-1, the V gene TRBV7-2, with D possibly TRBD1 on 6 matching bases. Trimming took off 3 bases at V and 3 bases at J, with 11 bases between the two ends. This CDR3 has 14 amino acids. The germline V gene encodes CDR1 SGHTA and CDR2 FQGNSA. This CDR3 is CASSFVQGDTEAFF. The CDR3 DNA sequence: TGTGCCAGCAGCTTTGTACAGGGTGACACTGAAGCTTTCTTT.